The 17 T cell receptor beta chains below were found in one sample sequenced in a study of low-dose radiotherapy and immunotherapy resistance in tumors. Covering alpha and beta chains, TRAV- and TRBV-specific primers were used for the first-strand cDNA. Using a constant-region primer together with a V-primer adapter, TCRs were subjected to roughly 20 PCR cycles of amplification. TCRdb fed the reads into MiXCR, producing one record per CDR3 protein. The data show roughly 36,000 distinct CDR3 sequences, with about a third seen just once and 3.5% to 4.5% held by the top ten. This sample's time point: before trial treatment. Sequenced here: PBMCs, sampled before treatment. The receptors derive from a male donor with gallbladder cancer.

On this clonotype: One base separates it from a far larger clone, so it is likely a read error. The chain has TRBV6-1 and TRBJ2-1; 9 bases line up with TRBD2. The CDR3 extends over 15 amino acids. The germline V gene encodes CDR1 MNHNS and CDR2 SASEGT. CDR3 in DNA: TGCGCCAGCAGCACAATAGCGGGAGCTGGTGCTGAGCAGTTCTTC. This translates into CASSTIAGAGAEQFF.

This clonotype was seen at least ten times. This chain links TRBV7-2 with TRBJ2-5; 9 positions match TRBD2. J was trimmed by 1 base and V by 1 base; bases with no gene match: 10. The CDR3 covers 18 residues. Germline assignment: CDR1 SGHTA and CDR2 FQGNSA. CDR3 nucleotides: TGTGCCAGCAGCTTAGGTTGGCGGGGGGGGATCTCCCAAGAGACCCAGTACTTC. Translating it yields CASSLGWRGGISQETQYF.

The chain employs TRBV19 and TRBJ2-2; D is unclear. The V end lost 2 bases, the J end lost 6 bases, and 13 bases lay between the germline ends. CDR3 size: 15 residues. Germline CDR1 and CDR2: LNHDA and SQIVND (reference sequence). The CDR3, as DNA: TGTGCCAGTAGTATAAGGACGGGCGGAGCCGGGGAGCTGTTTTTT. Residues: CASSIRTGGAGELFF.

This clonotype was counted at least ten times. The chain recombines TRBV30 with TRBJ2-1; TRBD1 matches at 10 bases. The V gene's germline CDR1 is GTSNPN and CDR2 SVGIG (reference sequence). The CDR3 runs 15 residues. V was clipped by 2 bases and J by 3 bases; unmatched bases: 4. The chain's CDR3 is CAWSLGTGDYNEQFF. CDR3 nucleotides: TGTGCCTGGAGTTTAGGGACAGGGGACTACAATGAGCAGTTCTTC.

A word on this clonotype: It differs at one base from a far larger clone, so likely a read error. This rearrangement joins TRBV28 to TRBJ2-1; TRBD2 matches 7 bases. V trimming: 6 bases; J trimming: 4 bases; junction bases outside the gene matches: 9. The CDR3 runs 15 residues. Germline V gene lookup returns CDR1 MDHEN and CDR2 SYDVKM. CDR3 nucleotides: TGTGCCAGCAGCCTTAGCGGGTCCCTTTACAATGAGCAGTTCTTC. Residues: CASSLSGSLYNEQFF.

The genes are TRBV20-1 and TRBJ2-1; 8 nucleotides line up with TRBD1. Trimming at V came to 4 bases and at J to 1 base, leaving 6 bases not matched to a gene. The CDR3 totals 15 residues. The germline gives CDR1 DFQATT, CDR2 SNEGSKA (reference sequence). The DNA for the CDR3 is TGCAGTGCTATGACAGGGGTGGTATCCTACAATGAGCAGTTCTTC. It yields the protein CSAMTGVVSYNEQFF.

Ten or more counts support this clonotype. The gene calls are TRBV28 and TRBJ2-7, with 8 bases identical to TRBD1. V gave up 4 bases and J gave up 0 bases; unmatched junction bases: 5. Per the germline V gene, CDR1 is MDHEN and CDR2 is SYDVKM. This CDR3 spans 15 amino acids. The CDR3 DNA reads TGTGCCAGCAGTTCCCACAGGGGGAGCTCCTACGAGCAGTACTTC. Translating gives CASSSHRGSSYEQYF. The complete variable domain, with remaining parts taken from reference TRBV28 and TRBJ2-7, reads DVKVTQSSRYLVKRTGEKVFLECVQDMDHENMFWYRQDPGLGLRLIYFSYDVKMKEKGDIPEGYSVSREKKERFSLILESASTNQTSMYLCASSSHRGSSYEQYFGPGTRLTVT.

Many counts were recorded for this clonotype. The chain combines TRBV4-2 with TRBJ2-7, with 10 bases aligning to TRBD2. Germline CDR1 and CDR2: LGHNA and YNFKEQ. The ends lost 2 bases at V and 6 bases at J; junction bases unmatched: 13. This CDR3 is 17 amino acids long. CDR3 region: CASSQPSSGSQAREQYF. CDR3 DNA: TGTGCCAGCAGCCAACCTTCTAGCGGGAGTCAAGCCCGCGAGCAGTACTTC.

This clonotype was seen ten or more times. The chain links TRBV27 to TRBJ2-7, with D uncertain. This CDR3 is built from 12 residues. Deletions cut 5 bases from V and 4 bases from J, with 9 bases between. The germline V gene encodes CDR1 MNHEY and CDR2 SMNVEV (reference sequence). This chain's CDR3 is CASSPTIYEQYF. In DNA form, the CDR3 reads TGTGCCAGCAGTCCAACAATTTACGAGCAGTACTTC.

This clonotype was observed many times. J is TRBJ1-6 and V is TRBV14; 7 nucleotides align to TRBD1. The J segment lost 7 bases and the V segment lost 1 base, leaving 4 bases of the junction unmatched. Germline V gene data show CDR1 as SGHDN and CDR2 as FVKESK. This CDR3 is 15 amino acids long. Written as DNA, the CDR3 is TGTGCCAGCAGCCAAGTTGGGACAGCAAATTCACCCCTCCACTTT. Translation gives CASSQVGTANSPLHF.

This clonotype was seen at least ten times. The chain couples TRBV5-8 to TRBJ1-5; D call uncertain. CDR3 length: 14 amino acids. Deletions cut 2 bases from V and 0 bases from J, with 6 bases between. Looked up from germline, CDR1 is SGHTS and CDR2 is YDEGEE. In nucleotides, the CDR3 is TGTGCCAGCAGCTTTTGGGATAGCAATCAGCCCCAGCATTTT. Its translation is CASSFWDSNQPQHF.

The gene calls are TRBV3-1 and TRBJ2-5; 10 nucleotides agree with TRBD1. V was pared by 2 bases and J by 4 bases, with 7 bases of the junction left unmatched. The CDR3 contains 16 residues. Germline CDR1 and CDR2: LGHDT and YNNKEL (reference sequence). CDR3 coding DNA: TGTGCCAGCAGCCAACCTTCCGGGACAGGGGCAGAGACCCAGTACTTC. Amino acids: CASSQPSGTGAETQYF.

V gene TRBV5-1 combines with J gene TRBJ1-1; no clear D. V lost 4 bases to trimming and J lost 4 bases, with 14 bases between them. This CDR3 has 14 amino acids. CDR1 SGHRS and CDR2 YFSETQ come from the germline V gene. The CDR3 bases are TGCGCCAGCAGCGTTACAGTAACGGGCACTGAAGCTTTCTTT. Encoded protein: CASSVTVTGTEAFF.

This clonotype ranks as medium-sized (0.01 to 0.1%). The rearrangement links TRBV29-1 to TRBJ2-5, with D unclear. CDR3 length equals 11 residues. Germline loops: CDR1 SQVTM, CDR2 ANQGSEA. The V and J ends lost 7 bases and 3 bases respectively, with 9 bases between them. The CDR3 loop reads CSAAPEETQYF. Here the CDR3 DNA reads TGCAGCGCGGCCCCGGAAGAGACCCAGTACTTC.

By sample share, this clonotype is medium-sized (0.01 to 0.1%). V and J are TRBV28 and TRBJ2-1; the match to TRBD1 covers 10 bases. The CDR3 extends over 14 amino acids. Germline V CDR1 and CDR2: MDHEN, SYDVKM. J was trimmed by 6 bases and V by 3 bases; bases with no gene match: 2. Here the CDR3 reads CASSFWDRGNEQFF. The CDR3 DNA reads as TGTGCCAGCAGTTTTTGGGACAGGGGCAATGAGCAGTTCTTC. Full variable domain (missing parts from reference TRBV28 and TRBJ2-1): DVKVTQSSRYLVKRTGEKVFLECVQDMDHENMFWYRQDPGLGLRLIYFSYDVKMKEKGDIPEGYSVSREKKERFSLILESASTNQTSMYLCASSFWDRGNEQFFGPGTRLTVL.

This clonotype appeared a few times. V and J are TRBV28 and TRBJ1-5; D not certain. Germline CDR1 is MDHEN and CDR2 is SYDVKM. V was shortened by 5 bases and J by 4 bases, with 9 bases between the two germline ends. The CDR3 has 13 residues. This chain's CDR3 is CASSEVRNQPQHF. The CDR3 DNA sequence: TGTGCCAGCAGTGAGGTCAGGAATCAGCCCCAGCATTTT.

This clonotype was detected ten times or more. J is TRBJ1-5 and V is TRBV12-3 or TRBV12-4; D uncertain. The CDR3 runs 13 residues. V dropped 6 bases and J dropped 4 bases, with 10 bases sitting between them. CDR3: CASRTLGNQPQHF. For the CDR3, the DNA is TGTGCCAGCAGGACCTTAGGGAATCAGCCCCAGCATTTT.